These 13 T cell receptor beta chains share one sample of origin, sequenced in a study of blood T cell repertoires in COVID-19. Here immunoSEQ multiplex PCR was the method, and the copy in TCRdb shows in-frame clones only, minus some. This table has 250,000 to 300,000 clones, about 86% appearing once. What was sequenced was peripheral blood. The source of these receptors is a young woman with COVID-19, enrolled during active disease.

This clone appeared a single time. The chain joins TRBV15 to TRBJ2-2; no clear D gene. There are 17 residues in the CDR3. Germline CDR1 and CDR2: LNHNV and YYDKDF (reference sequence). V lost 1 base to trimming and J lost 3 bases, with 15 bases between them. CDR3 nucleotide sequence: TGTGCCACCAGCAGAGTAGTCTTACGTGACTACACCGGGGAGCTGTTTTTT. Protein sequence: CATSRVVLRDYTGELFF.

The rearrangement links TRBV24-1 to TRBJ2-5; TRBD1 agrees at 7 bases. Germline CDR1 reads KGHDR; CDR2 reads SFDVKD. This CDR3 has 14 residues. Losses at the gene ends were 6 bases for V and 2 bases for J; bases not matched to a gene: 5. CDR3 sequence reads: CATSPPGQQETQYF. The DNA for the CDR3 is TGTGCCACCAGTCCACCGGGACAGCAAGAGACCCAGTACTTC.

CDR3 coding DNA: TGTGCCAGCAGTTCCCACTTGAACACCGGGGAGCTGTTTTTT. Protein product: CASSSHLNTGELFF. V is TRBV6-4 and J is TRBJ2-2; no definite D call. This CDR3 region has 14 residues. Trimming took 5 bases from V and 1 from J, leaving 8 bases between them. From germline, CDR1 is MRHNA and CDR2 SNTAGT.

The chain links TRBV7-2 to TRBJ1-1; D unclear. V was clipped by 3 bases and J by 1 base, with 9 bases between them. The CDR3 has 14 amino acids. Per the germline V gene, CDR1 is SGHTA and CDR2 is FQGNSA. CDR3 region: CASSLYGGNTEAFF. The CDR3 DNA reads TGTGCCAGCAGCTTGTATGGAGGGAACACTGAAGCTTTCTTT.

The CDR3 region is CASSQRQVRLGYTF. The CDR3 nucleotides are TGCGCCAGCAGCCAAAGACAGGTACGGCTTGGCTACACCTTC. The chain carries TRBV4-1 and TRBJ1-2, with a tentative D call TRBD1 (6 bases). With 2 bases removed from V and 7 bases from J, the gap between germline ends came to 14 bases. CDR3 size: 14 residues. Germline CDR1 is MGHRA and CDR2 is YSYEKL.

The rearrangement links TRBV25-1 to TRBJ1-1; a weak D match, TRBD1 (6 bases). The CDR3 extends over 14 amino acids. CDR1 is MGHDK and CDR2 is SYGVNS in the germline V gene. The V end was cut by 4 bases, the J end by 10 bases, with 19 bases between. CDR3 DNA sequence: TGTGCCAGCAGTGTCAATCGTAGGGACAAGGGAGCTTTCTTT. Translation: CASSVNRRDKGAFF. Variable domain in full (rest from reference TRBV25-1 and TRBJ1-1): EADIYQTPRYLVIGTGKKITLECSQTMGHDKMYWYQQDPGMELHLIHYSYGVNSTEKGDLSSESTVSRIRTEHFPLTLESARPSHTSQYLCASSVNRRDKGAFFGQGTRLTVV.

Written as DNA, the CDR3 is TGTGCCAGCAGTGAAGAATTTCTATCGGCAGAGAGGGATCAGCCCCAGCATTTT. Translating gives CASSEEFLSAERDQPQHF. This chain connects TRBV6-1 to TRBJ1-5; D is unresolved. The CDR3 has 18 residues. V lost 1 base, J lost 5 bases, and 21 bases lay in between. Germline V gene data show CDR1 as MNHNS and CDR2 as SASEGT.

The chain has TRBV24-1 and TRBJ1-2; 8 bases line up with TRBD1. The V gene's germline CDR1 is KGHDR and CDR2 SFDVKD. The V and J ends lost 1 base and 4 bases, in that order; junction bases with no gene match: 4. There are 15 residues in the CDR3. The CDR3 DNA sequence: TGTGCCACCAGTGATTTCACAGGGGGGGTCTATGGCTACACCTTC. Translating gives CATSDFTGGVYGYTF.

The DNA of the CDR3 is TGTGCCACCAGCACCGGGGTCTACAATGAGCAGTTCTTC. This codes for CATSTGVYNEQFF. The rearrangement uses TRBV15 and TRBJ2-1; a possible D gene is TRBD2 (5 bases). The CDR3 covers 13 residues. Germline V gives CDR1 LNHNV, CDR2 YYDKDF (reference sequence). V was shortened by 4 bases and J by 3 bases, with 7 bases between the two germline ends.

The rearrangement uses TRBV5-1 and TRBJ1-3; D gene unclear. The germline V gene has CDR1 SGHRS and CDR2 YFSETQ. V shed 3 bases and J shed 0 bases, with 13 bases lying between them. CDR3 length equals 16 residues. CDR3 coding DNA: TGCGCCAGCAGCTCAGGCCTTCGGGACTCTGGAAACACCATATATTTT. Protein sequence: CASSSGLRDSGNTIYF. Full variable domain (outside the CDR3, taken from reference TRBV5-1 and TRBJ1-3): KAGVTQTPRYLIKTRGQQVTLSCSPISGHRSVSWYQQTPGQGLQFLFEYFSETQRNKGNFPGRFSGRQFSNSRSEMNVSTLELGDSALYLCASSSGLRDSGNTIYFGEGSWLTVV.

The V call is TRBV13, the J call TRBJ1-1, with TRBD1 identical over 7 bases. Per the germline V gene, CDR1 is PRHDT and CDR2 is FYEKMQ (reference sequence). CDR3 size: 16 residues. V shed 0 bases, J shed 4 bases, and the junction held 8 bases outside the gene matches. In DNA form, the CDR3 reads TGTGCCAGCAGCTTAGGGAGGGGGCGCAGAGGCACTGAAGCTTTCTTT. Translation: CASSLGRGRRGTEAFF.

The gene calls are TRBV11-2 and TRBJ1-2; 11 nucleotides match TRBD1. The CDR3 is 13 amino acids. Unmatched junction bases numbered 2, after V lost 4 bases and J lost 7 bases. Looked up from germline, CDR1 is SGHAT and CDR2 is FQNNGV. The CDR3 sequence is CASSWDRGIGYTF. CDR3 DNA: TGTGCCAGCAGCTGGGACAGGGGGATTGGCTACACCTTC.

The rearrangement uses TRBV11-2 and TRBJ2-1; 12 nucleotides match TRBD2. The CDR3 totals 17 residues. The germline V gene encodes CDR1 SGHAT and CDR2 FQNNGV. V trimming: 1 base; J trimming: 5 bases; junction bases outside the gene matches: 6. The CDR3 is CASSLVLTSGGHNEQFF. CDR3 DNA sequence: TGTGCCAGCAGCTTAGTCTTGACTAGCGGGGGCCACAATGAGCAGTTCTTC.